This TCR beta chain was identified in a study of cytomegalovirus exposure and HLA in healthy donors. In germline, CDR1 is SEHNR, CDR2 FQNEAQ (reference sequence). V shed 2 bases and J shed 3 bases, with 8 bases lying between them. This CDR3 spans 14 amino acids. This PCR relied on a set of 60 Vbeta primers and 13 Jbeta primers. Measured with immunoSEQ multiplex PCR; TCRdb has only the in-frame clones, and not every one. The sample shows some 76,000 clones, 70% to 90% of them seen only once. This receptor was obtained from a woman in her twenties or thirties in good health and CMV-seronegative. The chain carries TRBV7-9 and TRBJ2-1; D is possibly TRBD2 (6 bases). Sequencing was performed on PBMCs. The CDR3 DNA reads as TGTGCCAGCAGCTTATTGGGGGGCTACAATGAGCAGTTCTTC. Translating gives CASSLLGGYNEQFF.